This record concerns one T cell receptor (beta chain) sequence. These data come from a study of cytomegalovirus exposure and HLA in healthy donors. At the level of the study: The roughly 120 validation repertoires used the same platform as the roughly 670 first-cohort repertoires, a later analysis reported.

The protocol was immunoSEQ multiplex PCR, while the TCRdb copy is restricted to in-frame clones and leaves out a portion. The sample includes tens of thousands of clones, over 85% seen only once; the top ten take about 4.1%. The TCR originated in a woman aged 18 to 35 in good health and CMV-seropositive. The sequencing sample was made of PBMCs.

The CDR3 sequence: CASSHLTGRRYEQYF. The CDR3 DNA reads as TGCGCCAGCAGCCATCTGACAGGGCGACGCTACGAGCAGTACTTC. The chain is built from TRBV4-1 and TRBJ2-7; 7 bases match TRBD1. Trimming cost V 3 bases and J 3 bases; bases outside gene matches: 8. CDR3 length: 15 amino acids. The germline gives CDR1 MGHRA, CDR2 YSYEKL.